The rows below give T cell receptor beta chains drawn from one sample of a study of OX40 agonist ivuxolimab in advanced cancers. Profiled with immunoSEQ multiplex PCR; TCRdb holds only in-frame clones, not every one. The top ten clones hold less than 1.5% of a sample with over 75,000 clones, 70% to 90% of them seen once. Sequences were derived from CD4+ or CD8+ T cells sorted from blood, sampled in a trial of the OX40 agonist ivuxolimab. These receptors originate from an adult with an advanced solid tumor such as melanoma, head and neck, liver or kidney cancer. Both conserved end residues are part of each CDR3. The D gene is left open where the match is weak. Clone sizes are given selectively: once, few, many, or a class where the clone is expanded.

j_gene | abundance | len | d_gene | v_gene | CDR3aa | CDR3nt
TRBJ1-1 | NA | 12 | TRBD1 | TRBV7-2 | CASSFTGGTAFF | TGTGCCAGCAGCTTCACAGGGGGCACAGCTTTCTTT
TRBJ2-7 | NA | 18 | TRBD2 | TRBV7-2 | CASSFLAGGTLSSYEQYF | TGTGCCAGCAGCTTCTTAGCGGGGGGGACCCTTAGCTCCTACGAGCAGTACTTC
TRBJ1-2 | NA | 13 | NA | TRBV6-5 | CASRSGGLYGYTF | TGTGCCAGCAGGAGTGGGGGCCTCTATGGCTACACCTTC
TRBJ2-3 | NA | 18 | TRBD2 | TRBV9 | CASSVWGSGGPSTDTQYF | TGTGCCAGCAGCGTGTGGGGTAGCGGGGGGCCAAGCACAGATACGCAGTATTTT
TRBJ2-5 | NA | 15 | TRBD2 | TRBV18 | CASSQGGDLRETQYF | TGTGCCAGCTCACAGGGAGGGGACTTACGAGAGACCCAGTACTTC
TRBJ2-2 | NA | 16 | TRBD2 | TRBV7-3 | CASSLIGGGNTGELFF | TGTGCCAGCAGCTTAATAGGCGGGGGGAACACCGGGGAGCTGTTTTTT
TRBJ1-1 | NA | 14 | NA | TRBV7-8 | CASSSLRGGTEAFF | TGTGCCAGCAGCTCCCTCAGGGGCGGCACTGAAGCTTTCTTT
TRBJ2-2 | NA | 15 | NA | TRBV9 | CASSVFGGFGGELFF | TGTGCCAGCAGCGTATTTGGAGGGTTCGGCGGGGAGCTGTTTTTT
TRBJ2-1 | NA | 15 | TRBD2 | TRBV6-1 | CASTSGLAGGREQFF | TGTGCCAGCACCTCGGGACTAGCGGGAGGACGGGAGCAGTTCTTC
TRBJ1-1 | NA | 13 | NA | TRBV6-5 | CASSYGSDTEAFF | TGTGCCAGCAGTTACGGTTCTGACACTGAAGCTTTCTTT
TRBJ1-2 | NA | 14 | TRBD1 | TRBV2 | CASSVRDSAYGYTF | TGTGCCAGCAGTGTTCGGGACAGTGCCTATGGCTACACCTTC
TRBJ2-3 | NA | 16 | NA | TRBV7-9 | CASSLEGLARTDTQYF | TGTGCCAGCAGCTTAGAGGGGCTAGCTCGCACAGATACGCAGTATTTT
TRBJ2-5 | NA | 16 | TRBD2 | TRBV28 | CASTQPGLAGEETQYF | TGTGCCAGCACACAACCGGGACTAGCGGGAGAAGAGACCCAGTACTTC
TRBJ1-1 | NA | 20 | NA | TRBV28 | CASSFNGIGGRWNPGTEAFF | TGTGCCAGCAGTTTTAATGGGATCGGAGGCAGATGGAATCCGGGCACTGAAGCTTTCTTT
TRBJ2-2 | NA | 17 | NA | TRBV7-2 | CASSLALNRDLGGELFF | TGTGCCAGCAGCTTAGCGCTCAACAGGGATCTTGGCGGGGAGCTGTTTTTT
TRBJ2-3 | NA | 15 | NA | TRBV5-4 | CASTLEGGRTDTQYF | TGTGCCAGCACTCTGGAGGGGGGACGCACAGATACGCAGTATTTT
TRBJ2-3 | NA | 16 | TRBD2 | TRBV29-1 | CSVEGGLAELTDTQYF | TGCAGCGTTGAAGGAGGACTAGCGGAACTCACAGATACGCAGTATTTT
TRBJ2-5 | NA | 14 | NA | TRBV6-6 | CASSFRGGRETQYF | TGTGCCAGCAGTTTCAGGGGCGGTCGGGAGACCCAGTACTTC
TRBJ2-7 | NA | 16 | TRBD2 | TRBV11-2 | CASSLDLPGGIHEQYF | TGTGCCAGCAGCTTAGATCTGCCGGGAGGGATCCACGAGCAGTACTTC
TRBJ1-1 | NA | 15 | NA | TRBV21-1 | CASSNPHLINPGTFF | TGTGCCAGCAGCAATCCCCACTTGATCAACCCGGGGACTTTCTTT
TRBJ1-2 | few | 14 | NA | TRBV30 | CAWSVLGRNYGYTF | TGTGCCTGGAGTGTACTGGGCAGGAACTATGGCTACACCTTC
TRBJ2-5 | NA | 19 | NA | TRBV6-1 | CASSEAVIASAFLGETQYF | TGTGCCAGCAGTGAAGCAGTAATAGCGTCAGCCTTTTTGGGAGAGACCCAGTACTTC
TRBJ2-1 | NA | 16 | TRBD2 | TRBV11-3 | CASSVGLAGSYNEQFF | TGTGCCAGCAGCGTCGGACTAGCGGGGTCATACAATGAGCAGTTCTTC
TRBJ2-2 | NA | 12 | NA | TRBV5-1 | CASSSSTGELFF | TGCGCCAGCAGTTCCAGTACCGGGGAGCTGTTTTTT
TRBJ2-3 | NA | 17 | TRBD2 | TRBV4-2 | CASSQVGSGGLTDTQYF | TGTGCCAGCAGCCAAGTGGGAAGCGGGGGACTCACAGATACGCAGTATTTT
TRBJ2-1 | NA | 13 | NA | TRBV5-4 | CASSLGGYNEQFF | TGTGCCAGCAGCTTGGGCGGATACAATGAGCAGTTCTTC
TRBJ2-1 | once | 14 | NA | TRBV11-1 | CASSYPSGDNEQFF | TGTGCCAGCAGTTACCCCTCCGGAGACAATGAGCAGTTCTTC
TRBJ1-2 | NA | 14 | NA | TRBV28 | CASSLQSGYRGYTF | TGTGCCAGCAGTTTACAATCAGGGTATCGCGGCTACACCTTC
TRBJ2-7 | once | 14 | NA | TRBV7-8 | CASSFRQSSYEQYF | TGTGCCAGCAGCTTCAGGCAGAGCTCCTACGAGCAGTACTTC
TRBJ1-3 | NA | 15 | NA | TRBV4-2 | CASSKRTVSGNTIYF | TGTGCCAGCAGCAAACGGACAGTCTCTGGAAACACCATATATTTT
TRBJ1-2 | NA | 14 | TRBD1 | TRBV5-1 | CASSPAGQAYGYTF | TGCGCCAGCAGCCCCGCAGGACAGGCCTATGGCTACACCTTC
TRBJ1-2 | NA | 17 | TRBD1 | TRBV7-8 | CASSSLVGQGSHSGYTF | TGTGCCAGCAGCTCCCTTGTAGGACAGGGAAGTCATTCTGGCTACACCTTC
TRBJ2-2 | NA | 17 | NA | TRBV18 | CASSPTYRETNTGELFF | TGTGCCAGCTCACCGACTTACAGGGAAACGAACACCGGGGAGCTGTTTTTT
TRBJ2-1 | once | 13 | NA | TRBV6-1 | CASLREPYNEQFF | TGTGCCAGCTTAAGGGAGCCCTACAATGAGCAGTTCTTC
TRBJ1-1 | NA | 14 | NA | TRBV5-6 | CASSLDSMNTEAFF | TGTGCCAGCAGCTTGGACAGTATGAACACTGAAGCTTTCTTT
TRBJ1-1 | NA | 14 | NA | TRBV6-5 | CASSLLRDTNEAFF | TGTGCCAGCAGTTTACTTAGAGACACAAATGAAGCTTTCTTT
TRBJ2-2 | NA | 17 | TRBD2 | TRBV5-1 | CASSGGTSATNTGELFF | TGCGCCAGCAGCGGCGGGACTAGCGCTACGAACACCGGGGAGCTGTTTTTT
TRBJ1-5 | NA | 14 | TRBD1 | TRBV19 | CASSSTGGNQPQHF | TGTGCCAGTAGCTCGACAGGGGGCAATCAGCCCCAGCATTTT
TRBJ2-2 | NA | 14 | NA | TRBV25-1 | CASSLQGITGELFF | TGTGCCAGCAGTCTGCAGGGTATCACCGGGGAGCTGTTTTTT
TRBJ1-5 | NA | 15 | NA | TRBV5-1 | CASSLDSGSNQPQHF | TGCGCCAGCAGCTTGGACAGTGGGAGCAATCAGCCCCAGCATTTT
TRBJ2-1 | NA | 16 | TRBD2 | TRBV18 | CASSPTGLAGKNEQFF | TGTGCCAGCTCACCTACGGGACTAGCGGGGAAAAATGAGCAGTTCTTC
TRBJ1-4 | NA | 17 | NA | TRBV4-2 | CASSQGTGFPTNEKLFF | TGTGCCAGCAGCCAAGGGACGGGTTTTCCAACTAATGAAAAACTGTTTTTT
TRBJ2-3 | NA | 13 | NA | TRBV6-5 | CASSWRAADTQYF | TGTGCCAGCAGTTGGAGGGCGGCAGATACGCAGTATTTT
TRBJ1-4 | once | 13 | NA | TRBV7-9 | CASSSAGGEKLFF | TGTGCCAGCAGCTCGGCCGGGGGCGAAAAACTGTTTTTT
TRBJ2-1 | NA | 14 | NA | TRBV7-2 | CASSLRRGNNEQFF | TGTGCCAGCAGCTTACGGCGGGGCAACAATGAGCAGTTCTTC
TRBJ1-6 | NA | 17 | NA | TRBV9 | CASSVGFRTIEDSPLHF | TGTGCCAGCAGCGTAGGATTTAGAACTATCGAGGATTCACCCCTCCACTTT
TRBJ2-6 | few | 15 | TRBD1 | TRBV28 | CASGARGPGANVLTF | TGTGCCAGCGGAGCTAGGGGGCCTGGGGCCAACGTCCTGACTTTC
TRBJ2-3 | NA | 12 | NA | TRBV19 | CASSITHDTQYF | TGTGCCAGTAGTATCACCCACGATACGCAGTATTTT
TRBJ1-3 | NA | 11 | NA | TRBV7-9 | CASSLMNTIYF | TGTGCCAGCAGCTTAATGAACACCATATATTTT
TRBJ2-3 | few | 15 | TRBD1 | TRBV11-3 | CASSTGTGVSDTQYF | TGTGCCAGCAGCACCGGGACAGGGGTATCAGATACGCAGTATTTT
TRBJ2-5 | NA | 13 | NA | TRBV30 | CAWSGTAQETQYF | TGTGCCTGGAGTGGGACAGCCCAAGAGACCCAGTACTTC
TRBJ1-6 | NA | 16 | TRBD1 | TRBV6-5 | CASSYSPQGARSPLHF | TGTGCCAGCAGTTACTCCCCTCAGGGGGCTCGTTCACCCCTCCACTTT
TRBJ2-5 | NA | 14 | NA | TRBV11-2 | CASSLDPRQETQYF | TGTGCCAGCAGCTTAGATCCCAGGCAAGAGACCCAGTACTTC
TRBJ2-7 | NA | 14 | NA | TRBV6-5 | CASSYGGPRYEQYF | TGTGCCAGCAGTTACGGAGGGCCGCGCTACGAGCAGTACTTC